The 10 T cell receptor beta chains below come from one sample, sequenced in a study of T cell responses to AZD1222 COVID-19 vaccine (dated by TCRdb to about 2021). Libraries were built with the immunoSEQ multiplex PCR assay. The clones in this table, taken by TCRdb from immuneACCESS, are in-frame only. Not every clone is retained; where verified, under half of the shortfall comes from an unresolved V gene, and the cause of the rest is unknown. The sample table shows 150,000 to 180,000 clones, and 88% are seen once. The biggest ten clones account for 3.1% of the sample. In light of the paper, this sample's time point label describes: baseline before first vaccination. This material consisted of peripheral blood, taken on day 0 of AZD1222 vaccination. The source of these receptors is an adult in good health.

The J gene is TRBJ2-5, the V gene TRBV28, with 9 bases aligning to TRBD1. CDR3 length equals 15 residues. In germline, CDR1 is MDHEN, CDR2 SYDVKM. The J segment lost 2 bases and the V segment lost 7 bases, leaving 8 bases of the junction unmatched. This CDR3 is CASIEKTGGQETQYF. The DNA for the CDR3 is TGTGCCAGCATCGAAAAGACAGGGGGTCAAGAGACCCAGTACTTC.

This rearrangement joins TRBV5-4 to TRBJ1-2, with D perhaps TRBD1 (6 bases). Trimming pared 4 bases from V and 8 bases from J, leaving 12 bases between. Germline V gene sequence: CDR1 SGHNT, CDR2 YYREEE (reference sequence). The CDR3 spans 12 residues. The CDR3 loop is CASSLDDRGYTF. CDR3 bases: TGTGCCAGCAGCCTAGACGACAGGGGCTACACCTTC.

The CDR3 protein is CASSHAQGSAYEQYF. The CDR3 coding sequence is TGCGCCAGCAGCCATGCACAGGGGTCGGCCTACGAGCAGTACTTC. The genes are TRBV4-3 and TRBJ2-7; the match to TRBD1 covers 7 bases. This CDR3 region has 15 residues. Per the germline V gene, CDR1 is LGHNA and CDR2 is YSLEER. The V and J ends lost 3 bases and 2 bases, in that order; junction bases with no gene match: 7.

This clone was detected only a few times. The chain couples TRBV7-2 to TRBJ1-1; D unresolved. In germline, CDR1 is SGHTA, CDR2 FQGNSA. The CDR3 is 15 residues long. V was pared by 1 base and J by 0 bases, with 9 bases between. The CDR3 coding sequence is TGTGCCAGCAGCTTAGATGTAAACTTGAACACTGAAGCTTTCTTT. This translates into CASSLDVNLNTEAFF.

J is TRBJ2-3 and V is TRBV28; the D call may be TRBD1 or TRBD2 (5 bases each). The germline gives CDR1 MDHEN, CDR2 SYDVKM. CDR3 length equals 15 residues. V shed 6 bases and J shed 2 bases, with 15 bases lying between them. CDR3 loop: CASSSRDGLTDTQYF. CDR3 sequence (DNA): TGTGCCAGCAGCAGCCGGGACGGCCTCACAGATACGCAGTATTTT.

The chain links TRBV3-1 (or the pseudogene TRBV3-2) to TRBJ1-3; D gene unclear. The germline V gene has CDR1 LGHDT and CDR2 YNNKEL (reference sequence). The CDR3 sequence is 14 residues long. V was clipped by 2 bases and J by 4 bases, with 9 bases between them. DNA for the CDR3: TGTGCCAGCAGCCAACTGGGGAGCGGAAACACCATATATTTT. Translation gives CASSQLGSGNTIYF.

J is TRBJ2-3 and V is TRBV18; D not resolved. V gave up 6 bases and J gave up 3 bases, with 7 bases separating them. Germline lookup yields CDR1 KGHSH and CDR2 LQKENI. This CDR3 is built from 12 residues. The CDR3 coding sequence is TGTGCCAGCTCGGAGAGGACAGATACGCAGTATTTT. Residues: CASSERTDTQYF.

The chain uses TRBV5-1 and TRBJ2-5; 10 positions match TRBD2. Looked up from germline, CDR1 is SGHRS and CDR2 is YFSETQ. The V gene end was trimmed by 5 bases and the J gene end by 3 bases; junction bases not matched to a gene: 4. This CDR3 has 14 amino acids. The CDR3 DNA sequence: TGCGCCAGCAGGCGGCTAGCGGGGGAAGAGACCCAGTACTTC. Its translation is CASRRLAGEETQYF.

The chain links TRBV4-3 to TRBJ1-4, with TRBD1 matching 8 bases. Germline lookup yields CDR1 LGHNA and CDR2 YSLEER. This CDR3 is 14 amino acids long. Losses at the gene ends were 1 base for V and 5 bases for J; bases not matched to a gene: 0. The CDR3 coding sequence is TGCGCCAGCAGCCAAGGACAGGGGAATGAAAAACTGTTTTTT. Translation gives CASSQGQGNEKLFF.

This clone was seen just once. The CDR3 is CASSVLLNTEAFF. CDR3 bases: TGTGCCAGCAGTGTACTGTTGAACACTGAAGCTTTCTTT. V usage is TRBV2 and J usage is TRBJ1-1; D not resolved. V was pared by 4 bases and J by 0 bases, with 6 bases between. The CDR3 is made up of 13 amino acids. CDR1 is SNHLY and CDR2 is FYNNEI in the germline V gene.